These 27 T cell receptor beta chains were sequenced from one sample in a study of graft-versus-host responses after intestinal transplantation. TCRdb keeps only in-frame clones here, not all; method: immunoSEQ multiplex PCR. This table holds some 120,000 clones, about nine tenths found once. The antigens for these receptors are not known. This material consisted of unstimulated CD4+ T cells sorted from spleen or lymph node cells, taken before intestinal transplant. The receptors here all came from a human donor who received an intestinal transplant.

V gene TRBV11-2 combines with J gene TRBJ2-2; D might be TRBD1 (5 bases). Germline V gene sequence: CDR1 SGHAT, CDR2 FQNNGV. This CDR3 region has 15 residues. Trimming cost V 1 base and J 4 bases, with 10 bases left between them. Written as DNA, the CDR3 is TGTGCCAGCAGCTTAGGACAGACAGCCACCGGGGAGCTGTTTTTT. Translating it yields CASSLGQTATGELFF.

This rearrangement joins TRBV7-2 to TRBJ2-5; a possible D gene is TRBD2 (5 bases). Per germline, CDR1 SGHTA and CDR2 FQGNSA. The CDR3 contains 15 residues. V was cut by 2 bases and J by 1 base, with 11 bases left in between. The chain's CDR3 is CASSLNGRAQETQYF. The CDR3 bases are TGTGCCAGCAGCTTAAACGGGCGGGCCCAAGAGACCCAGTACTTC.

The rearrangement uses TRBV9 and TRBJ2-1, with TRBD2 matching over 10 bases. V was pared by 4 bases and J by 2 bases, with 6 bases of the junction left unmatched. The CDR3 spans 16 residues. In germline, CDR1 is SGDLS, CDR2 YYNGEE. As DNA, the CDR3 is TGTGCCAGCAGCACCCTAGCGGGAGAAACCTACAATGAGCAGTTCTTC. This sequence encodes CASSTLAGETYNEQFF.

The V and J genes are TRBV5-1 and TRBJ2-7; D unclear. The germline V and J ends were trimmed by 0 bases and 6 bases, with 10 bases remaining between them. CDR3 length: 13 amino acids. Germline assignment: CDR1 SGHRS and CDR2 YFSETQ. CDR3 residues: CASSLAPQLEQYF. In nucleotides, the CDR3 is TGCGCCAGCAGCTTGGCACCACAGCTCGAGCAGTACTTC.

The genes are TRBV7-2 and TRBJ2-7, with 7 bases lining up with TRBD2. V shed 2 bases, J shed 5 bases, and the junction held 9 bases outside the gene matches. Germline lookup yields CDR1 SGHTA and CDR2 FQGNSA. The length of the CDR3 is 15 residues. The CDR3 region has the DNA TGTGCCAGCAGCTTACCGGGACGGGGGGTCCACGAGCAGTACTTC. Translation gives CASSLPGRGVHEQYF.

Of note for this clone: This sample includes further DNA sequences coding for the same CDR3. The chain combines TRBV30 with TRBJ2-5; 10 bases line up with TRBD2. V trimming: 0 bases; J trimming: 5 bases; junction bases outside the gene matches: 9. The CDR3 consists of 16 residues. CDR1 and CDR2 (germline): GTSNPN, SVGIG (reference sequence). The CDR3 protein is CAWSVRAGGAGETQYF. CDR3 nucleotide sequence: TGTGCCTGGAGTGTACGAGCGGGGGGGGCGGGGGAGACCCAGTACTTC.

This clone was observed a handful of times. The V gene is TRBV6-6, the J gene TRBJ2-1; TRBD1 is a possible D gene (5 bases). Germline assignment: CDR1 MNHNY and CDR2 SVGAGI (reference sequence). Trimming pared 10 bases from V and 4 bases from J, leaving 14 bases between. The length of the CDR3 is 13 residues. In DNA form, the CDR3 reads TGTGCCACCTGTGTGGGGCTTTACAATGAGCAGTTCTTC. Amino acid sequence: CATCVGLYNEQFF.

The V and J genes are TRBV18 and TRBJ2-7, with D possibly being TRBD1 (7 bases). The germline CDR1 and CDR2 sequences are KGHSH and LQKENI. The V gene lost 2 bases and the J gene lost 3 bases, with 14 bases spanning the gap. The CDR3 consists of 15 residues. CDR3 region: CASSPIPGGNYEQYF. Written as DNA, the CDR3 is TGTGCCAGCTCACCAATTCCAGGGGGGAACTACGAGCAGTACTTC.

This chain joins TRBV7-6 and TRBJ2-5; maybe TRBD1 (6 bases). Germline loops: CDR1 SGHVS, CDR2 FNYEAQ. The CDR3 length is 13 residues. V was trimmed by 3 bases and J by 3 bases, leaving 8 bases between them. This chain's CDR3 is CASSFPGEETQYF. For the CDR3, the DNA is TGTGCCAGCAGCTTCCCAGGGGAAGAGACCCAGTACTTC.

This clone was counted a single time. The genes are TRBV28 and TRBJ2-1; D gene uncertain. V lost 2 bases and J 3 bases, leaving 5 bases between the germline ends. CDR1 MDHEN and CDR2 SYDVKM come from the germline V gene. The CDR3 totals 13 residues. Here the CDR3 DNA reads TGTGCCAGCAGTTTACAGGACTACAATGAGCAGTTCTTC. The encoded protein is CASSLQDYNEQFF.

V and J are TRBV14 and TRBJ1-1; 7 nucleotides agree with TRBD1. Germline CDR1 and CDR2: SGHDN and FVKESK. The CDR3 loop spans 15 amino acids. Trimming at V came to 3 bases and at J to 5 bases, leaving 9 bases not matched to a gene. In DNA, the CDR3 is TGTGCCAGCAGCCACCCGACAGGGCCAAGGACTGAAGCTTTCTTT. Protein: CASSHPTGPRTEAFF.

The chain couples TRBV7-2 to TRBJ1-5; tentatively, D is TRBD1 (6 bases). With 5 bases removed from V and 6 bases from J, the gap between germline ends came to 17 bases. Germline V gene data show CDR1 as SGHTA and CDR2 as FQGNSA. The CDR3 sequence is 15 residues long. CDR3 sequence reads: CASSPTGGAGQPQHF. For the CDR3, the DNA is TGTGCCAGCAGCCCGACGGGGGGGGCCGGTCAGCCCCAGCATTTT.

J is TRBJ2-5 and V is TRBV19, with D possibly TRBD1 on 5 matching bases. CDR1 is LNHDA and CDR2 is SQIVND in the germline V gene (reference sequence). CDR3 size: 16 residues. Trimming took 6 bases from V and 2 from J, leaving 19 bases between them. CDR3 nucleotides: TGTGCCAGTAGACTACACTCGACAGTGACACAAGAGACCCAGTACTTC. Protein sequence: CASRLHSTVTQETQYF.

The genes are TRBV6-1 and TRBJ2-1; D is possibly TRBD2 (6 bases). The germline CDR1 and CDR2 sequences are MNHNS and SASEGT. The V gene lost 4 bases and the J gene lost 10 bases, with 14 bases spanning the gap. The CDR3 runs 13 residues. The CDR3 region is CASSGGLAREQFF. The CDR3 coding sequence is TGTGCCAGCAGTGGGGGACTCGCGAGGGAGCAGTTCTTC.

V and J are TRBV5-1 and TRBJ2-5; 15 bases are a match to TRBD2. The CDR3 length is 17 residues. CDR1 SGHRS and CDR2 YFSETQ come from the germline V gene. V lost 2 bases and J lost 9; bases outside the gene matches: 11. The CDR3 here is CASSLGLAGGRSAAQYF. For the CDR3, the DNA is TGCGCCAGCAGCTTAGGACTAGCGGGGGGGCGGAGTGCGGCCCAGTACTTC.

The chain uses TRBV4-1 and TRBJ2-3; no definite D call. The CDR3 has 15 residues. The germline gives CDR1 MGHRA, CDR2 YSYEKL. Trimming removed 0 bases at V and 4 bases at J, with 11 bases between. CDR3 sequence (DNA): TGCGCCAGCAGCCAAGAACGTAGTAAGTCAGATACGCAGTATTTT. It yields the protein CASSQERSKSDTQYF.

The chain uses TRBV4-3 and TRBJ2-1, with D maybe TRBD1 (7 bases). This CDR3 is 16 amino acids long. The ends were cut back, 0 bases at V and 6 bases at J, with 15 bases in the middle. CDR1 and CDR2 (germline): LGHNA, YSLEER. CDR3 DNA: TGCGCCAGCAGCCAAGATTGGAGGGGGCCCCGCAATGAGCAGTTCTTC. This encodes CASSQDWRGPRNEQFF.

The CDR3: CASSFDGGIIQPQHF. The CDR3 DNA reads TGTGCCAGCAGCTTCGACGGCGGGATAATTCAGCCCCAGCATTTT. The gene calls are TRBV7-9 and TRBJ1-5; no firm D call. This CDR3 contains 15 residues. The V gene lost 3 bases and the J gene lost 6 bases, with 15 bases spanning the gap. Germline values: CDR1 SEHNR, CDR2 FQNEAQ (reference sequence).

This clone was counted a few times. The genes are TRBV30 and TRBJ1-2; 8 bases align to TRBD1. Germline V gives CDR1 GTSNPN, CDR2 SVGIG (reference sequence). After removal of 5 bases from V and 1 base from J, the junction contained 3 bases not matched to a gene. This CDR3 spans 13 amino acids. The CDR3: CAWLTGVNYGYTF. The CDR3 DNA follows: TGTGCCTGGTTGACAGGGGTTAACTATGGCTACACCTTC.

The rearrangement joins TRBV29-1 to TRBJ2-7; no clear D. The CDR3 covers 12 residues. Per germline, CDR1 SQVTM and CDR2 ANQGSEA. The ends were cut back, 4 bases at V and 4 bases at J, with 11 bases in the middle. The CDR3 DNA sequence: TGCAGCGTTGGGAGAAACTGGTACGAGCAGTACTTC. Translated, it gives CSVGRNWYEQYF.

V gene TRBV6-6 combines with J gene TRBJ1-1; D unclear. Germline loops: CDR1 MNHNY, CDR2 SVGAGI (reference sequence). Trimming shortened V by 0 bases and J by 4 bases, and 12 bases separated the two germline ends. The CDR3 length is 15 residues. The CDR3 is CASSYSLGEGTEAFF. DNA for the CDR3: TGTGCCAGCAGTTACTCGTTAGGAGAGGGCACTGAAGCTTTCTTT.

The V and J genes are TRBV19 and TRBJ1-5; D may be TRBD1 (6 bases). With 7 bases removed from V and 3 bases from J, the gap between germline ends came to 10 bases. Germline V gene data show CDR1 as LNHDA and CDR2 as SQIVND (reference sequence). The length of the CDR3 is 13 residues. The CDR3 DNA is TGTGCCAGTACCGGACAGTTCAATCAGCCCCAGCATTTT. This encodes CASTGQFNQPQHF. Full variable domain (rest looked up from reference TRBV19 and TRBJ1-5): DGGITQSPKYLFRKEGQNVTLSCEQNLNHDAMYWYRQDPGQGLRLIYYSQIVNDFQKGDIAEGYSVSREKKESFPLTVTSAQKNPTAFYLCASTGQFNQPQHFGDGTRLSIL.

This rearrangement joins TRBV30 to TRBJ1-2, with 12 nucleotides matching TRBD1. Looked up from germline, CDR1 is GTSNPN and CDR2 is SVGIG (reference sequence). V lost 1 base to trimming and J lost 8 bases; unmatched junction nucleotides: 5. This CDR3 is built from 14 residues. The DNA of the CDR3 is TGTGCCTGGAGTGGGGACAGGGGGCATAGAGGCTACACCTTC. Translation: CAWSGDRGHRGYTF.

The chain links TRBV18 to TRBJ2-1, with 8 bases matching TRBD1. The germline V gene encodes CDR1 KGHSH and CDR2 LQKENI. This CDR3 spans 15 amino acids. After removal of 2 bases from V and 4 bases from J, the junction contained 4 bases not matched to a gene. The CDR3 spells CASSPGTGLYNEQFF. As DNA, the CDR3 is TGTGCCAGCTCACCAGGGACAGGACTTTACAATGAGCAGTTCTTC.

This sequence joins TRBV28 and TRBJ1-4; D gene uncertain. Germline CDR1 MDHEN, CDR2 SYDVKM. The V end was cut by 1 base, the J end by 3 bases, with 9 bases between. The CDR3 sequence is 15 residues long. CDR3 amino acids: CASSLSGTSNEKLFF. CDR3 nucleotide sequence: TGTGCCAGCAGTTTATCAGGCACATCTAATGAAAAACTGTTTTTT.

This clone was detected a few times. This chain connects TRBV29-1 to TRBJ2-7; D might be TRBD2 (8 bases). Trimming stripped 3 bases from V and 0 bases from J, with 12 bases between. This CDR3 region has 14 residues. Germline V gives CDR1 SQVTM, CDR2 ANQGSEA. CDR3 loop: CSVDSGTASYEQYF. CDR3 nucleotides: TGCAGCGTTGATAGCGGGACAGCCTCCTACGAGCAGTACTTC.

The J gene is TRBJ1-1, the V gene TRBV6-6; 7 nucleotides match TRBD1. The junction had 12 bases not matched to a gene; V was cut back by 5 bases and J by 9 bases. Germline CDR1 reads MNHNY; CDR2 reads SVGAGI (reference sequence). The CDR3 length is 14 residues. CDR3 region: CASSRETGNGKAFF. The DNA for the CDR3 is TGTGCCAGCAGTAGAGAGACAGGGAACGGGAAAGCTTTCTTT.